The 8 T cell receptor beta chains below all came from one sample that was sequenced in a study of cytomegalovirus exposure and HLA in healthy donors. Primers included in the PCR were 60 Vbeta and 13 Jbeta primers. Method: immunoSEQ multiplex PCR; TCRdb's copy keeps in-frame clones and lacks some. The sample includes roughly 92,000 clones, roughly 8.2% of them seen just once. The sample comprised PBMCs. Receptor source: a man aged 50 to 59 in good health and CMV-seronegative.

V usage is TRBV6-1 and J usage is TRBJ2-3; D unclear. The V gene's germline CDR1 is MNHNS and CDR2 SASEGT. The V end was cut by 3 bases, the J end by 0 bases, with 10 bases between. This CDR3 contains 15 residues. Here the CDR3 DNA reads TGTGCCAGCAGTGACCCCGGGTGGAGCACAGATACGCAGTATTTT. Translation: CASSDPGWSTDTQYF.

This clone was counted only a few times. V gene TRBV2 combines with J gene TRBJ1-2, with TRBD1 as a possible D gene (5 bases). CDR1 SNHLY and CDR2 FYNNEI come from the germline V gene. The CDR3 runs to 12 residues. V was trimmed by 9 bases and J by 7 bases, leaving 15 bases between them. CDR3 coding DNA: TGTGCCAGTTCACAGGTCTGGGGTGGCTACACCTTC. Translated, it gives CASSQVWGGYTF.

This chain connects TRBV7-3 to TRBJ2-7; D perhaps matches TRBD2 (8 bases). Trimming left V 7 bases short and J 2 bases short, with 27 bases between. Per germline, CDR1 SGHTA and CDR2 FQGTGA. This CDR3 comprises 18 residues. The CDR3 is CASTKNGRGLFKTYEQYF. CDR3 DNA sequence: TGTGCCAGCACAAAGAACGGGAGGGGGCTTTTCAAAACCTACGAGCAGTACTTC.

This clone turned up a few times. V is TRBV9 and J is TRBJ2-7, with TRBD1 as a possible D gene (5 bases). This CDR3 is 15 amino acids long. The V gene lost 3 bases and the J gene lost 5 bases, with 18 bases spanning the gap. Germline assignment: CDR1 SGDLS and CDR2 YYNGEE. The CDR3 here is CASSAQGVNGDEQYF. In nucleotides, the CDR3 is TGTGCCAGCAGCGCCCAAGGGGTTAATGGGGACGAGCAGTACTTC. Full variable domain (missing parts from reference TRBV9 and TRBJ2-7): DSGVTQTPKHLITATGQRVTLRCSPRSGDLSVYWYQQSLDQGLQFLIQYYNGEERAKGNILERFSAQQFPDLHSELNLSSLELGDSALYFCASSAQGVNGDEQYFGPGTRLTVT.

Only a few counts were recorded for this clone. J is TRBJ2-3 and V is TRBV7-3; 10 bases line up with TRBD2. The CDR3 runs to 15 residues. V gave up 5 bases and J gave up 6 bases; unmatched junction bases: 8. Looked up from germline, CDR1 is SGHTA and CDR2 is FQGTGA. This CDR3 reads CASSSLAGAGDTQYF. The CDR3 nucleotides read TGTGCCAGCAGCAGTCTAGCGGGGGCGGGGGATACGCAGTATTTT.

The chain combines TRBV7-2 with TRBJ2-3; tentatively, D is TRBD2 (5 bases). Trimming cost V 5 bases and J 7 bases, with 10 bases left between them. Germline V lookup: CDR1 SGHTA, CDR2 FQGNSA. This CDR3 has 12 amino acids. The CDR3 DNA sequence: TGTGCCAGCAGCAAGGAGGTGTATACGCAGTATTTT. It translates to CASSKEVYTQYF.

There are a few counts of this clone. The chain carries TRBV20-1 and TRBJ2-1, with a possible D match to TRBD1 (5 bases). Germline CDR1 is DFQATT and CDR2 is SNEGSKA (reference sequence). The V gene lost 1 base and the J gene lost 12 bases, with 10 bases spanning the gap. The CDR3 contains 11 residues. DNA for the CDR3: TGCAGTGCTAGAGGGGGCATTGGGCAGTTCTTC. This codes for CSARGGIGQFF.

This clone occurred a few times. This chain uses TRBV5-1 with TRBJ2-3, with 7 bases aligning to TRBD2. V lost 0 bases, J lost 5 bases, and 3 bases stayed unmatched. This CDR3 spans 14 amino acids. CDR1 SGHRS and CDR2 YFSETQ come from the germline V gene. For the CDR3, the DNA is TGCGCCAGCAGCTTGGCGGGGGGTTTAGATACGCAGTATTTT. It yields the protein CASSLAGGLDTQYF.